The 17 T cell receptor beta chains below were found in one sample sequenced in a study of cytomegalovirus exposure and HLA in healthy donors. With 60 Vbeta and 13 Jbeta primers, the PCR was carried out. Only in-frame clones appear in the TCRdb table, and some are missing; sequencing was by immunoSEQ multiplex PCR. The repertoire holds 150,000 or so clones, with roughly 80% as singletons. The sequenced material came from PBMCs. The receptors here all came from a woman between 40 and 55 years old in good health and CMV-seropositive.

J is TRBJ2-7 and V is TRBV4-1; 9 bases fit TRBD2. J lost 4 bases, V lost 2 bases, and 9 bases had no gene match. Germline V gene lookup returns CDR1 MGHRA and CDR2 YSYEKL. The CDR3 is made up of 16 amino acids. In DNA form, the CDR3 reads TGCGCCAGCAGCCAAAGGAGGGCTAGCGGGAAGTACGAGCAGTACTTC. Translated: CASSQRRASGKYEQYF.

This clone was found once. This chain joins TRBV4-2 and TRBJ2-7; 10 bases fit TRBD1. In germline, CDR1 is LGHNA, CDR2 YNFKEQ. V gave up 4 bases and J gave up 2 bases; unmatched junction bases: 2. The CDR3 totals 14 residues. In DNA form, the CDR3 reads TGTGCCAGCAGCCGCGACAGGGGGCCCTACGAGCAGTACTTC. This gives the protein CASSRDRGPYEQYF.

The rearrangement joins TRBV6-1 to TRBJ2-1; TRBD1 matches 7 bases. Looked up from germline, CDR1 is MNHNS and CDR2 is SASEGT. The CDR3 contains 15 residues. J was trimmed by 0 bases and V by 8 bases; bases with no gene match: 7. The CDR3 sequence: CASPAGGSSYNEQFF. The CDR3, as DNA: TGTGCCAGCCCTGCAGGGGGAAGCTCCTACAATGAGCAGTTCTTC.

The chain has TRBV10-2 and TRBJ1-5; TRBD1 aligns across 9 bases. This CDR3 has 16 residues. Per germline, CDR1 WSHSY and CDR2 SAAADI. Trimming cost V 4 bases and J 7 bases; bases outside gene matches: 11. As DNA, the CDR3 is TGCGCCAGCAGTGGCCCCGGACAGGGGTCAGGGCAGCCCCAGCATTTT. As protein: CASSGPGQGSGQPQHF.

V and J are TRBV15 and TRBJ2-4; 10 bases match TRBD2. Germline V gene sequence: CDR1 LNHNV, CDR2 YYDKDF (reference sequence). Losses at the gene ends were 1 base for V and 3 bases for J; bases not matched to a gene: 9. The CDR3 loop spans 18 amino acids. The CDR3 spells CATSRGTPGTSDKNIQYF. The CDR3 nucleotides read TGTGCCACCAGCAGAGGGACTCCGGGGACTAGCGACAAAAACATTCAGTACTTC.

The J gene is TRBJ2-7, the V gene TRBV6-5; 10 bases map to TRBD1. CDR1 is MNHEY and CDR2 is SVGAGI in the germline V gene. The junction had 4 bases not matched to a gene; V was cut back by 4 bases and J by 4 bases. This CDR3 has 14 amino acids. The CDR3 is CASSSDRGAYEQYF. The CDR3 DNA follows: TGTGCCAGCAGTTCGGACAGGGGGGCTTACGAGCAGTACTTC.

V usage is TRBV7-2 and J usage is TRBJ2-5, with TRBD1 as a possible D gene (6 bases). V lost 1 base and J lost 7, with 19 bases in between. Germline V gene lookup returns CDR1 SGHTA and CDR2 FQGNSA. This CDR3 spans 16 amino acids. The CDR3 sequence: CASSLDSTITRGTQYF. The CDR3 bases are TGTGCCAGCAGCTTAGATTCCACGATAACCAGGGGGACCCAGTACTTC.

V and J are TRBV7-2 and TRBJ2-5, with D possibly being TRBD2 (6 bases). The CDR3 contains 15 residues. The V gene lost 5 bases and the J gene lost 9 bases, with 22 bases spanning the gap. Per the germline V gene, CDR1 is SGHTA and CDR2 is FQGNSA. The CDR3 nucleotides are TGTGCCAGCAGCGCGACACCGGGCCTATGGGAGGCCCAGTACTTC. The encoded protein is CASSATPGLWEAQYF. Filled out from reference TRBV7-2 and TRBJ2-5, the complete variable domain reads GAGVSQSPSNKVTEKGKDVELRCDPISGHTALYWYRQSLGQGLEFLIYFQGNSAPDKSGLPSDRFSAERTGGSVSTLTIQRTQQEDSAVYLCASSATPGLWEAQYFGPGTRLLVL.

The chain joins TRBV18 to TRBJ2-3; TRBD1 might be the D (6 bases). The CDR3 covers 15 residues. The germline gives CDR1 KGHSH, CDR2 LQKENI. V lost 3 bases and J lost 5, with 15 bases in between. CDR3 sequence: CASSPSRGAGDTQYF. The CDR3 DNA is TGTGCCAGCTCACCGTCCAGGGGAGCAGGAGATACGCAGTATTTT.

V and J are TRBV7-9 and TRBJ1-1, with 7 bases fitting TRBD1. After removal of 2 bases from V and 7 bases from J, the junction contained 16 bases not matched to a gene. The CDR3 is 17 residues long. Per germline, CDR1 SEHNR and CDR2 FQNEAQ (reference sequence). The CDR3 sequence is CASSLSVRTGTALEAFF. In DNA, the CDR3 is TGTGCCAGCAGCTTATCAGTCCGAACGGGGACAGCGCTTGAAGCTTTCTTT.

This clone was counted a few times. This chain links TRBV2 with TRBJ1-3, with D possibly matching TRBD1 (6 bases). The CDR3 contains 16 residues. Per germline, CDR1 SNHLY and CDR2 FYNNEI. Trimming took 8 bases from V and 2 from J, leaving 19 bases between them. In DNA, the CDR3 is TGTGCCAGCCAACTTGCGTTACAGGGTACTGGAAACACCATATATTTT. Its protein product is CASQLALQGTGNTIYF.

The CDR3 protein is CASSATSTGGTDTQYF. In nucleotides, the CDR3 is TGTGCCAGTAGTGCCACCTCTACAGGGGGCACAGATACGCAGTATTTT. The chain combines TRBV19 with TRBJ2-3; 7 bases align to TRBD1. The CDR3 is 16 residues long. The germline V gene encodes CDR1 LNHDA and CDR2 SQIVND (reference sequence). The V and J ends lost 5 bases and 1 base, in that order; junction bases with no gene match: 9.

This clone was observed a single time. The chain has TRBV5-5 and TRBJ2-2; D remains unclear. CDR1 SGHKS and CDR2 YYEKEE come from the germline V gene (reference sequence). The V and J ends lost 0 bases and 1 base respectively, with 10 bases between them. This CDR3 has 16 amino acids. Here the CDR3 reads CASSLVQALNTGELFF. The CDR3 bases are TGTGCCAGCAGCTTGGTTCAGGCCCTGAACACCGGGGAGCTGTTTTTT.

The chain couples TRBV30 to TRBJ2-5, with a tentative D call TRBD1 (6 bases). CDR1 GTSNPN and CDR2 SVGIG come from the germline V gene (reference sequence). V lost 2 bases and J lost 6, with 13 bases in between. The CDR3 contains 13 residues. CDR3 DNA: TGTGCCTGGAGTAGGGGAAGGGGGAAGACCCAGTACTTC. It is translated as CAWSRGRGKTQYF.

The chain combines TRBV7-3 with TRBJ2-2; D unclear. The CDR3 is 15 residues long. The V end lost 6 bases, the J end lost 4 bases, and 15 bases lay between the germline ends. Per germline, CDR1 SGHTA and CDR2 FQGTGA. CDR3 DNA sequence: TGTGCCAGCAGTCCTGGGCCCGACGTCACCGGGGAGCTGTTTTTT. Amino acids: CASSPGPDVTGELFF.

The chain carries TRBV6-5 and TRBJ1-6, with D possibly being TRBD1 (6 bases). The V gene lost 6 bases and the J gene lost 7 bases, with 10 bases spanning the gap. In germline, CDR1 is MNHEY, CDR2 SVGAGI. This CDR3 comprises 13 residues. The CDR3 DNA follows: TGTGCCAGCAGCTATACAGGGAATTCACCCCTCCACTTT. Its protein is CASSYTGNSPLHF.

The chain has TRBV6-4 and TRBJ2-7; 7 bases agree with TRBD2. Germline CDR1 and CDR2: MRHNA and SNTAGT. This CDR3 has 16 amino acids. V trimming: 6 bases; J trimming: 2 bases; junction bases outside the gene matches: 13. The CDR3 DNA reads TGTGCCAGCAGGTCCGACGGGAGGACGGAAACCTACGAGCAGTACTTC. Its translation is CASRSDGRTETYEQYF.